The source of this T cell receptor beta chain is a study of cytomegalovirus exposure and HLA in healthy donors (dated by TCRdb to the late 2010s). A note on the overall study: An earlier analysis of some 600 of the donors reported 276 Gb of sequence data and approximately 120 million unique TCR beta sequences obtained from about 200 million T cells. A later analysis re-examined previously published TCR beta repertoires from more than 550 donors and added high-resolution HLA genotyping to investigate patterns of TCR occurrence. The genetic ancestry cluster associated with self-reported Caucasian donors included about 84% of the 350 to 500 genotyped donors. Across roughly 420 genotyped donors of the cohort, an average of roughly 250,000 unique TCR beta nucleotide sequences per donor were sequenced, and 15% to 20% of those sequences were non-productive. An early release covering roughly 600 HLA-typed donors comprised 250 to 350 gigabases of sequencing data and tens of millions of unique TCR sequences. High-throughput TCR immunosequencing, statistical association of individual TCRs with disease status, and machine learning were combined to predict cytomegalovirus infection status. Donor age, sex, ethnicity and CMV serostatus were compiled alongside the repertoire data. A separate validation cohort of approximately 130 different subjects was used in addition to the 666-subject first cohort. Both class I and class II loci were covered by HLA typing, at four-digit resolution. The later analysis used no new phenotypic data to find candidate immune exposures, relying instead on TCR beta sequences and their occurrence across donors. A later genetic analysis took genome-wide SNP genotypes for 398 of the 666 donors and used that subset as a discovery cohort. An earlier analysis of nearly 600 of the donors applied high-throughput TCR beta sequencing to assess whether each TCR beta V gene segment acted as functional or pseudogenic. Because of strong linkage in the cohort, roughly 5 DR-DQ haplotypes were treated as single units for association and clustering. The study was designed to test whether signatures of past pathogen exposure could be identified by cataloging public T cell receptors. The study profiled the T cell repertoires of 500 to 800 subjects by immunosequencing and related them to cytomegalovirus serostatus. All discovery cohort repertoires had been generated on a single sequencing platform. The number of donors typed differed by locus, with roughly 620-640 for A, B, C, DRB1 and DQB1, around 520 for DQA1, about 610 for DPA1, and roughly 450 for DPB1. Overall study results and their limits: Most TCR sequences were seen in very few donors, while some public TCRs were found in many individuals. Strong co-occurrence of HLA alleles, especially DR and DQ, made assigning TCR associations to individual alleles difficult. An association between a missense DCLRE1C variant and V-gene and J-gene trimming of TCR beta chains was found in a later genetic analysis and replicated in an independent cohort. The authors suggested that the approach could potentially be generalized to other disease states and immunological phenotypes. Most CMV-associated TCR beta chains appeared to be HLA-restricted in a later analysis, and the HLA associations seemed to be driven largely by CMV exposure. For the cohort, immune exposure information was limited to CMV serostatus. Linkage disequilibrium might explain the correlated functional status among segregating V segments, but an unknown experimental factor could not be excluded. Presence/absence analyses assumed roughly uniform sequencing depth across donors, an assumption that may not hold. A total of about 180 TCR beta chains were listed by the study as associated with cytomegalovirus. According to a later genetic analysis, donors in an Asian-associated ancestry cluster had fewer N-insertions in productive TCRs than the roughly 660-donor mean. Because HLA typing was unavailable for some donors at each locus, only the typed subset was used in association tests. In both the original and validation cohorts, the classifier was reported to diagnose cytomegalovirus status with high specificity and sensitivity. Because counts were too low, seventeen rarely observed V segments, including chromosome 9 orphons, were excluded from the earlier analysis of 587 of the donors. At a false discovery rate of 0.05, a later analysis linked under 20,000 TCR beta sequences to specific HLA alleles. In a later analysis, TCR association rates were found to vary across HLA loci, with the most associated TCRs seen for DRB1 alleles and the fewest for HLA-C alleles. In a later analysis, several top co-occurrence clusters were reported to appear linked to parvovirus B19, influenza, CMV and Epstein-Barr virus. This cohort had only TCR beta chains sequenced, and the lack of alpha or paired-chain data limited which features could be detected. The 87-base-pair reads could not distinguish some IMGT-functional V segments, including TRBV6-2 and TRBV6-3, so those segments were excluded. A cluster of highly shared sequence variants was judged likely to be a technical artifact of the sequencing pipeline. A further reported finding was that TCR beta sequences accurately predicted the HLA-A and HLA-B alleles for most subjects in the first cohort. In a later analysis, HLA-associated TCR beta chains showed more clonal expansion and lower generation probabilities than non-associated chains that were equally common. In an earlier analysis of some 500 of the donors, most TCR beta V segments appeared in productive rearrangements about 90% or about 30% of the time, broadly matching IMGT annotations. In vitro tests confirmed that three of the cytomegalovirus-associated TCR beta chains recognize cytomegalovirus antigens.

In total, 500 to 700 healthy bone marrow donors made up the cohort. All cohort members were sampled while nominally healthy, although unrecorded immune exposures were likely present. The donor tested CMV seronegative, placing the donor among the roughly 340 seronegative members of the cohort. A peripheral blood sample was collected from each donor, and TCR beta sequencing was performed on peripheral blood mononuclear cells. The Qiagen DNeasy Blood Extraction Kit was used to extract genomic DNA from the blood cell samples. Receptor libraries were prepared by the immunoSEQ multiplex PCR assay. The multiplex PCR relied on a mix of 60 forward primers for TCR Vbeta segments and 13 reverse primers for TCR Jbeta segments. The CDR3 region of rearranged TCR beta genes was amplified from genomic DNA by a multiplex PCR assay. The Illumina HiSeq System was used to sequence the amplified TCR beta libraries as 87-base-pair reads. In the source study's methods: A later analysis counted about 82 million unique TCR beta chains across the 640 or so repertoires, and 9.5 million to 11 million of these chains were shared by at least two donors. A nearest-neighbor algorithm error-corrected the raw reads and collapsed the reads into unique sequences, merging closely related sequences to remove PCR and sequencing errors. Alignment of CDR3 sequences to IMGT reference sequences was used to assign V, D and J gene segments. For a sequence to be retained, a match of at least six nucleotides to both a V gene segment and a J gene segment was required. Rearrangements were classified as productive when the CDR3 lacked stop codons and remained in frame with V and J, and all other rearrangements were classified as non-productive. Following IMGT convention, CDR3 was defined as the stretch from the second conserved V-encoded cysteine up to the conserved J-encoded phenylalanine. Sequences without an unambiguous match to a single V gene segment were excluded from the earlier analysis of almost 600 of the donors. An earlier analysis of approximately 590 of the donors called V segments functional above 56.7% productive rearrangements and segregating when the between-donor standard deviation exceeded 5%. A statistical classification framework was built for diagnosing cytomegalovirus status from the catalog of TCR beta chain sequences. A later analysis assigned V and J genes by comparing TCR nucleotide sequences with IMGT/GENE-DB human TR gene sequences. A later analysis assigned CDR3 sequences and most-parsimonious VDJ recombination scenarios with the TCRdist pipeline. In a later analysis, each TCR beta chain was defined by its CDR3 amino acid sequence together with its V-gene family, and reads lacking a unique V-gene family were excluded. A later analysis removed several hundred highly shared, low-generation-probability nucleotide sequences to deal with suspected cross-contamination and a sequencing artifact. In a later analysis, a clonal expansion index for each public chain was calculated from normalized within-repertoire ranks of inferred template counts. A later analysis computed generation probabilities with a VDJ recombination model fitted to out-of-frame rearrangements, and checked the results against IGoR. A later analysis scored TCR-TCR, TCR-HLA and TCR-CMV co-occurrence with hypergeometric tests, applying a repertoire-size bias correction to TCR pairs. A later analysis estimated false discovery rates by permuting HLA or CMV assignments 20 times. In a later analysis, co-occurring TCRs were grouped using DBSCAN, with TCRdist sequence similarity added in when clustering inside HLA-allele-positive subsets. Co-occurrence clustering excluded repertoires with fewer than 30,000 or more than 120,000 public chains, plus five with anomalous nucleotide sharing. In TCRdb, the immuneACCESS table is reduced to in-frame sequences with V and J assigned. These tables do not hold every clone; where another copy was compared, an unresolved V gene accounts for under half, and the others remain unexplained. V and J calls and clone size are given by that table; D and trimming were obtained from the DNA. This sample holds more than 150,000 clones; 77% were observed only once. The ten biggest clones cover more than 1.4% of the sample.

As regards this clone: The antigen it recognizes is unknown. Base qualities are missing; no much larger clone stands one base away.

Via the germline V gene, CDR1 is MNHEY and CDR2 SVGAGI. V was cut back by 0 bases and J by 4 bases, leaving a gap of 13 bases between them. The CDR3 contains 15 residues, cysteine and phenylalanine counted. The retained sequence is limited to the CDR3, 45 bases, with the frame set at the first base. The source of this sequence is a man between 18 and 35 years old in good health and CMV-seronegative. What was sequenced was PBMCs. This chain joins TRBV6-5 to TRBJ2-7; the D gene assignment is ambiguous. The CDR3 is CASSYSSSAVYEQYF. The nucleotides are TGTGCCAGCAGTTACTCGAGTTCCGCTGTGTACGAGCAGTACTTC.